This T cell receptor (beta chain) was obtained from a study of OX40 agonist ivuxolimab in advanced cancers. Clones were read by immunoSEQ multiplex PCR, and TCRdb kept only the in-frame ones, dropping some. The sample lists 50,000 to 75,000 clones; around nine tenths were seen once. This clone was seen only once. The ends were cut back, 4 bases at V and 2 bases at J, with 9 bases in the middle. The CDR3 extends over 13 amino acids. Germline V gene sequence: CDR1 WNHNN, CDR2 SYGVQD (reference sequence). The rearrangement links TRBV10-1 to TRBJ2-7; weak D call: TRBD1 (6 bases). This specimen consisted of CD4+ or CD8+ T cells sorted from blood, obtained in a trial of the OX40 agonist ivuxolimab. This sequence originates from an adult with an advanced solid tumor such as melanoma, head and neck, liver or kidney cancer. The CDR3 protein is CASSGHRAYEQYF. CDR3 nucleotide sequence: TGCGCCAGCAGTGGTCACAGGGCCTACGAGCAGTACTTC.